What follows is one TCR beta chain and its context. As yet, its antigen is unknown. TCRdb's table, derived via immunoSEQ multiplex PCR, lists solely in-frame clones and lacks some. This sample has about 36,000 clones, with just under 95% found just once. Unmatched junction bases numbered 10, after V lost 4 bases and J lost 0 bases. The CDR3 is made up of 19 amino acids. The V gene's germline CDR1 is SGHVS and CDR2 FQNEAQ. These data belong to a study of circulating and synovial CD4+ cells in juvenile arthritis. Study-wide points: Circulating pathogenic-like lymphocytes shared a substantially higher fraction of CDR3 sequences with synovium than bulk blood. Bulk blood CD4 samples held at least an order of magnitude more or fewer genomes than CPL.

The J gene is TRBJ2-3, the V gene TRBV7-8; 13 bases are a match to TRBD2. The sequence was obtained from a human donor with juvenile idiopathic arthritis. The sample comprised CD4+ T cells from blood. The CDR3 loop reads CASSSAGTSGAASTDTQYF. CDR3 nucleotide sequence: TGTGCCAGCAGCTCGGCCGGGACTAGCGGGGCTGCTAGCACAGATACGCAGTATTTT.